These T cell receptor beta chains were read from a single sample in a study of T cell responses to AZD1222 COVID-19 vaccine. This table comes from immunoSEQ multiplex PCR, and its TCRdb copy is limited to in-frame clones, with some not included. The table shows about 140,000 clones, with approximately 93% occurring only once. The source was peripheral blood, collected on day 0 of MenACWY control vaccination. The receptors originated from an adult in good health. Both conserved end residues are part of each CDR3. The D gene is left open where the match is weak. Clone size is shown for a subset of rows, as once, few, many or a class of expanded clone.

NA	NA	TRBV21-1	TRBJ1-2	CASRVVETKKFYGYTF	TGTGCCAGCAGGGTTGTGGAGACGAAAAAATTCTATGGCTACACCTTC
few	TRBD1	TRBV9	TRBJ1-3	CASSVAVTGAGNTIYF	TGTGCCAGCAGCGTAGCCGTAACAGGGGCTGGAAACACCATATATTTT
NA	TRBD1	TRBV5-4	TRBJ2-3	CASSAPTGDLPYF	TGTGCCAGCAGCGCGCCGACAGGGGATCTCCCGTATTTT
NA	NA	TRBV10-3	TRBJ1-5	CAISEYENQPQHF	TGTGCCATCAGTGAGTATGAGAATCAGCCCCAGCATTTT
NA	NA	TRBV5-1	TRBJ2-2	CASSLFVETGELFF	TGCGCCAGCAGCTTGTTCGTGGAAACCGGGGAGCTGTTTTTT
NA	NA	TRBV6-5	TRBJ1-2	CASSYSWGADGYTF	TGTGCCAGCAGTTACAGTTGGGGAGCGGATGGCTACACCTTC
NA	NA	TRBV28	TRBJ1-5	CASSGYSNQPQHF	TGTGCCAGCAGCGGGTATAGCAATCAGCCCCAGCATTTT
NA	NA	TRBV12-3/TRBV12-4	TRBJ1-4	CASSLRTPEKLFF	TGTGCCAGCAGTTTAAGGACACCTGAAAAACTGTTTTTT
NA	NA	TRBV10-3	TRBJ2-1	CAISEWGESYNEQFF	TGTGCCATCAGTGAGTGGGGGGAGTCCTACAATGAGCAGTTCTTC
NA	NA	TRBV7-9	TRBJ1-3	CASSLASGPSGNTIYF	TGTGCCAGCAGCTTAGCGTCAGGCCCCTCTGGAAACACCATATATTTT
NA	NA	TRBV6-4	TRBJ2-1	CASSVQSSNEQFF	TGTGCCAGCAGTGTCCAGAGTTCGAATGAGCAGTTCTTC
NA	NA	TRBV9	TRBJ1-2	CASSPSGGFFTF	TGTGCCAGCAGCCCCTCCGGGGGTTTCTTCACCTTC
NA	NA	TRBV28	TRBJ1-1	CASRHRRGWNTEAFF	TGTGCCAGCAGACATCGGAGGGGCTGGAACACTGAAGCTTTCTTT
NA	NA	TRBV6-2/TRBV6-3	TRBJ1-2	CASSYFEGRVYGYTF	TGTGCCAGCAGTTACTTCGAGGGCCGAGTCTATGGCTACACCTTC
NA	NA	TRBV19	TRBJ1-2	CASSWGTKGYTF	TGTGCCAGTAGCTGGGGGACTAAAGGCTACACCTTC
NA	NA	TRBV7-8	TRBJ1-2	CASSLEVGNYGYTF	TGTGCCAGCAGCCTAGAGGTCGGAAACTATGGCTACACCTTC
NA	NA	TRBV11-2	TRBJ2-5	CASSLSGLQETQYF	TGTGCCAGCAGCTTGAGTGGACTCCAAGAGACCCAGTACTTC
NA	NA	TRBV5-4	TRBJ2-3	CASSIDTDTQYF	TGTGCCAGCAGCATTGATACAGATACGCAGTATTTT
few	NA	TRBV20-1	TRBJ2-1	CSALEYNEQFF	TGCAGTGCCCTAGAATACAATGAGCAGTTCTTC
NA	TRBD1	TRBV12-3/TRBV12-4	TRBJ1-2	CASGTDYGYTF	TGTGCCAGTGGGACAGACTATGGCTACACCTTC
NA	NA	TRBV4-2	TRBJ1-5	CASSQWQGPQPQHF	TGTGCCAGCAGCCAATGGCAGGGCCCTCAGCCCCAGCATTTT
NA	NA	TRBV7-8	TRBJ1-2	CASRAGPPGWGYTF	TGTGCCAGCAGGGCCGGGCCCCCAGGTTGGGGCTACACCTTC
NA	TRBD1	TRBV13	TRBJ2-7	CASSSSGTGGSYEQYF	TGTGCCAGCAGCTCTTCCGGGACAGGGGGTTCCTACGAGCAGTACTTC
NA	NA	TRBV5-8	TRBJ1-3	CASSLMTGSTSGNTIYF	TGTGCCAGCAGCCTAATGACAGGTTCCACCTCTGGAAACACCATATATTTT
NA	TRBD1	TRBV28	TRBJ1-3	CASRDRGWNTIYF	TGTGCCAGCAGGGACAGGGGTTGGAACACCATATATTTT
once	NA	TRBV9	TRBJ1-3	CASSPSLSSGNTIYF	TGTGCCAGCAGCCCCAGCCTTTCATCTGGAAACACCATATATTTT
NA	NA	TRBV21-1	TRBJ2-1	CASIWENEQFF	TGTGCCAGCATATGGGAGAATGAGCAGTTCTTC
NA	NA	TRBV15	TRBJ2-7	CATSRGDGLYEQYF	TGTGCCACCAGCAGAGGGGACGGACTATACGAGCAGTACTTC
NA	NA	TRBV5-4	TRBJ1-6	CASSTRTRGDNSPLHF	TGTGCCAGCAGCACCCGGACCCGGGGAGATAATTCACCCCTCCACTTT
NA	NA	TRBV29-1	TRBJ1-1	CSADGGRTTEAFF	TGCAGCGCAGACGGGGGGCGGACCACTGAAGCTTTCTTT
NA	NA	TRBV4-3	TRBJ1-4	CASSQAPWVTNEKLFF	TGCGCCAGCAGCCAAGCCCCCTGGGTAACTAATGAAAAACTGTTTTTT
NA	NA	TRBV10-3	TRBJ1-1	CAISGRESTEAFF	TGTGCCATCAGTGGCCGAGAAAGCACTGAAGCTTTCTTT
NA	NA	TRBV6-5	TRBJ1-1	CASSLGKGTEAFF	TGTGCCAGCAGTTTGGGAAAAGGCACTGAAGCTTTCTTT
once	NA	TRBV6-5	TRBJ2-7	CASSRDTSYEQYF	TGTGCCAGCAGTAGGGACACTTCCTACGAGCAGTACTTC
NA	NA	TRBV19	TRBJ1-1	CASSSHRENTEAFF	TGTGCCAGTAGTTCCCACAGGGAGAACACTGAAGCTTTCTTT
NA	NA	TRBV28	TRBJ2-3	CASSDIADLLTDTQYF	TGTGCCAGCAGTGACATAGCGGACCTCCTCACAGATACGCAGTATTTT
NA	TRBD1	TRBV7-2	TRBJ1-2	CASSARQGRGYTF	TGTGCCAGCAGCGCCAGACAGGGTCGAGGCTACACCTTC
once	TRBD1	TRBV5-8	TRBJ2-7	CASSSDRGFNEQYF	TGTGCCAGCAGCTCTGACAGGGGTTTCAACGAGCAGTACTTC
NA	TRBD2	TRBV5-1	TRBJ2-1	CASRRVAGAGYNEQFF	TGCGCCAGCAGACGCGTAGCGGGGGCGGGATACAATGAGCAGTTCTTC
once	NA	TRBV5-8	TRBJ1-5	CASSLYGPWGNQPQHF	TGTGCCAGCAGCTTGTATGGACCGTGGGGCAATCAGCCCCAGCATTTT
once	TRBD2	TRBV7-2	TRBJ2-7	CASSRGGGKTYEQYF	TGTGCCAGCAGCAGGGGCGGGGGGAAAACCTACGAGCAGTACTTC
NA	TRBD2	TRBV19	TRBJ2-2	CASRYLAGNTGELFF	TGTGCCAGTAGGTACCTAGCGGGGAACACCGGGGAGCTGTTTTTT
NA	TRBD1	TRBV6-5	TRBJ1-4	CASRQGGKLFF	TGTGCCAGCCGACAGGGAGGAAAACTGTTTTTT